This T cell receptor beta chain was identified in a study of blood T cell repertoires in COVID-19. Study summary: The study drew acute and convalescent COVID-19 samples from the United States, Italy and Spain. PBMCs, B-cell-depleted T cells, or T cells provided the cDNA or gDNA that made up the material.

The germline gives CDR1 SQVTM, CDR2 ANQGSEA. CDR3 size: 15 residues. With V trimmed by 3 bases and J by 0 bases, 4 bases remained unmatched. In the original workflow: Nucleated cell number was recorded as an estimate derived from reference gene primer amplification. Here immunoSEQ multiplex PCR was the method, and the copy in TCRdb shows in-frame clones only, minus some. For V, J and clone size, that table is used; D and trimming come from the DNA. Seen here are under 70,000 clones, approximately 79% observed once, and the top ten hold roughly 21%. Sequenced material: peripheral blood. The V and J genes are TRBV29-1 and TRBJ2-3; 9 bases are a match to TRBD2. The receptor comes from a woman older than 75 with active or convalescent COVID-19. This CDR3 reads CSVEGGGGSTDTQYF. The DNA for the CDR3 is TGCAGCGTTGAGGGCGGGGGGGGCAGCACAGATACGCAGTATTTT.